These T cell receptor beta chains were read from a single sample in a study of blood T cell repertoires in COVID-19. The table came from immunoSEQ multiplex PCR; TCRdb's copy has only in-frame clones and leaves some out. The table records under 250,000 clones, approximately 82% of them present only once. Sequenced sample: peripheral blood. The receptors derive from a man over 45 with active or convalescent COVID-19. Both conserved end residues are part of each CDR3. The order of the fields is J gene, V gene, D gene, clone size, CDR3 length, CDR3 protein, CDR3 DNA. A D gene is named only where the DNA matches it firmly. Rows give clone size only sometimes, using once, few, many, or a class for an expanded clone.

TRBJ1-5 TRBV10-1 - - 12 CASSNSNQPQHF TGCGCCAGCAGCAATAGCAATCAGCCCCAGCATTTT
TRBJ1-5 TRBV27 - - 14 CASSLASGAQPQHF TGTGCCAGCAGTTTAGCGTCAGGGGCACAGCCCCAGCATTTT
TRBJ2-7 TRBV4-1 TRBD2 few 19 CASSRVWGIAGEFSYEQYF TGCGCCAGCAGCCGTGTTTGGGGAATAGCGGGAGAGTTTTCCTACGAGCAGTACTTC
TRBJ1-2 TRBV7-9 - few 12 CASSWSNYGYTF TGTGCCAGCAGCTGGAGTAACTATGGCTACACCTTC
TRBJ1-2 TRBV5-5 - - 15 CASSLGIWGRDGYTF TGTGCCAGCAGCTTGGGTATTTGGGGGCGCGATGGCTACACCTTC
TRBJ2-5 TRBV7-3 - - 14 CASSFQGGKETQYF TGTGCCAGCAGCTTTCAGGGCGGGAAAGAGACCCAGTACTTC
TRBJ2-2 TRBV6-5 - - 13 CASSYFTSGELFF TGTGCCAGCAGTTACTTCACTAGCGGGGAGCTGTTTTTT
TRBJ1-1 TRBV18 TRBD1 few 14 CASSPGQGRAEAFF TGTGCCAGCTCTCCCGGACAGGGGCGGGCTGAAGCTTTCTTT
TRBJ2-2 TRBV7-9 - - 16 CASSPRLSTATGELFF TGTGCCAGCAGCCCCCGCCTATCGACAGCCACCGGGGAGCTGTTTTTT
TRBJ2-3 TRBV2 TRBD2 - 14 CASISLRGIDTQYF TGTGCCAGCATCTCTCTGCGGGGGATAGATACGCAGTATTTT
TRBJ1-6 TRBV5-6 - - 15 CASSGGGFYNSPLHF TGTGCCAGCAGCGGAGGTGGGTTTTATAATTCACCCCTCCACTTT
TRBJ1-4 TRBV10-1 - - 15 CASNKDSATNEKLFF TGCGCCAGCAACAAAGACAGTGCAACTAATGAAAAACTGTTTTTT
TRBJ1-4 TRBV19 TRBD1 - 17 CASSYWTGGVLDEKLFF TGTGCCAGTAGTTACTGGACAGGGGGGGTTTTGGATGAAAAACTGTTTTTT
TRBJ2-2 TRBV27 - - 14 CASSYQGGTGELFF TGTGCCAGCAGTTACCAGGGGGGCACCGGGGAGCTGTTTTTT
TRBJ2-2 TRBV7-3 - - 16 CASSLNGNWNTGELFF TGTGCCAGCAGCTTAAACGGGAACTGGAACACCGGGGAGCTGTTTTTT
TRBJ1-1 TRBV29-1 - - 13 CSVEMDSRTEAFF TGCAGCGTTGAAATGGACTCGAGAACTGAAGCTTTCTTT
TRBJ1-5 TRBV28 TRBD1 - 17 CATPGAGQGIDNQPQHF TGTGCCACCCCAGGGGCCGGACAGGGTATCGACAATCAGCCCCAGCATTTT
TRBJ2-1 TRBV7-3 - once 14 CASSPQGAHNEQFF TGTGCCAGCAGCCCCCAGGGTGCGCACAATGAGCAGTTCTTC
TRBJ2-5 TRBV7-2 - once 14 CASSFNQGQETQYF TGTGCCAGCAGCTTCAATCAGGGGCAAGAGACCCAGTACTTC
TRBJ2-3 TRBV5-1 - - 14 CASRGGASTDTQYF TGCGCCAGCAGAGGCGGCGCCAGCACAGATACGCAGTATTTT
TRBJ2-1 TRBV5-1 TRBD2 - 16 CASSLVAAGGYNEQFF TGCGCCAGCAGCTTGGTTGCAGCGGGGGGGTACAATGAGCAGTTCTTC
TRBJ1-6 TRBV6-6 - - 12 CASSLDNSPLHF TGTGCCAGCAGCCTTGATAATTCACCCCTCCACTTT
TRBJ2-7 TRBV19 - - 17 CASSSSYQGKSSYEQYF TGTGCCAGTAGTTCATCCTACCAGGGGAAGAGCTCCTACGAGCAGTACTTC
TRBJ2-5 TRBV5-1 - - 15 CASSLGRGDQETQYF TGCGCCAGCAGCTTGGGCAGGGGAGACCAAGAGACCCAGTACTTC
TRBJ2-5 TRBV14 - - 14 CASSQGRGGKTQYF TGTGCCAGCAGCCAAGGCAGGGGAGGGAAGACCCAGTACTTC
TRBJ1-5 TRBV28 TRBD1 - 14 CASSPDRMGQPQHF TGTGCCAGCAGTCCGGACAGGATGGGGCAGCCCCAGCATTTT
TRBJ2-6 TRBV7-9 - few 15 CASSSVPSGANVLTF TGTGCCAGCAGCTCGGTCCCCTCTGGGGCCAACGTCCTGACTTTC
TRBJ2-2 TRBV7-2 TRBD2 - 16 CASSPPTGGDTGELFF TGTGCCAGCAGCCCACCGACGGGGGGGGATACCGGGGAGCTGTTTTTT
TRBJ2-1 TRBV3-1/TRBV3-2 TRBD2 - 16 CASSSHGGRAGNEQFF TGTGCCAGCAGCTCTCACGGCGGGAGGGCCGGCAATGAGCAGTTCTTC
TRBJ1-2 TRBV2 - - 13 CASSVRGLYGYTF TGTGCCAGCAGTGTAAGGGGACTCTATGGCTACACCTTC
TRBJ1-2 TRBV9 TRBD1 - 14 CASRTGREMGGYTF TGTGCCAGCAGGACAGGGAGAGAAATGGGTGGCTACACCTTC
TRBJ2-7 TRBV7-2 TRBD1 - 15 CASSLADRVGVEQYF TGTGCCAGCAGCTTAGCGGACAGGGTTGGCGTCGAGCAGTACTTC
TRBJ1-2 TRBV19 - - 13 CASRQQGAYGYTF TGTGCCAGTAGGCAACAGGGTGCCTATGGCTACACCTTC
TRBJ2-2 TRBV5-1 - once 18 CASTRDPRGRGSTGELFF TGCGCCAGTACGCGCGATCCCAGGGGGCGGGGGAGCACCGGGGAGCTGTTTTTT
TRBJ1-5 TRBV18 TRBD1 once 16 CASSQQGAGSNQPQHF TGTGCCAGCTCACAACAGGGGGCAGGGAGCAATCAGCCCCAGCATTTT
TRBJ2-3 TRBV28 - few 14 CASSFLAGTDTQYF TGTGCCAGCAGTTTTCTAGCCGGCACAGATACGCAGTATTTT
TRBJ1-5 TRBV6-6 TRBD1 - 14 CASSYRGSNQPQHF TGTGCCAGCAGCTACAGGGGTAGCAATCAGCCCCAGCATTTT
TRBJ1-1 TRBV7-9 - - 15 CASDPAGREGAEAFF TGTGCCAGCGACCCTGCCGGCAGGGAGGGAGCTGAAGCTTTCTTT
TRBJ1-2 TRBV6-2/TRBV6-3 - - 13 CASSYPRYYGYTF TGTGCCAGCAGTTACCCCCGGTACTATGGCTACACCTTC
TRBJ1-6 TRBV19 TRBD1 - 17 CASNHAGTGINNSPLHF TGTGCCAGTAACCATGCCGGGACAGGGATTAATAATTCACCCCTCCACTTT
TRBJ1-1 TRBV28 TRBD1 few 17 CASSPLPQGARGTEAFF TGTGCCAGCAGTCCCCTGCCACAGGGGGCGCGGGGCACTGAAGCTTTCTTT
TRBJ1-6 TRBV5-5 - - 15 CASSLIQHSNSPLHF TGTGCCAGCAGCTTAATACAGCACAGCAATTCACCCCTCCACTTT
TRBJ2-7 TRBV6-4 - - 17 CASSDSSGRELESEQYF TGTGCCAGCAGTGACTCTTCTGGGCGGGAACTAGAATCCGAGCAGTACTTC
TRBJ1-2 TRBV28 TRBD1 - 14 CASSSGQGTYGYTF TGTGCCAGCAGTTCGGGACAGGGGACCTATGGCTACACCTTC
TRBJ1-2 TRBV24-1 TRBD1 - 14 CATSDPDRGYGYTF TGTGCCACCAGTGACCCTGACAGGGGCTATGGCTACACCTTC
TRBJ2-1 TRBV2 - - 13 CASSDLWRAHQFF TGTGCCAGCAGCGACCTTTGGCGGGCCCACCAGTTCTTC
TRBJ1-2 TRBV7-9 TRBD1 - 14 CASSYQTGVYGYTF TGTGCCAGCAGCTACCAGACAGGGGTCTATGGCTACACCTTC
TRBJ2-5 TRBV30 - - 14 CACAPMLSQETQYF TGTGCCTGTGCCCCTATGCTGTCCCAAGAGACCCAGTACTTC
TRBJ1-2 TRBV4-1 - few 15 CASSQDPGGYYGYTF TGCGCCAGCAGCCAAGATCCGGGCGGGTACTATGGCTACACCTTC
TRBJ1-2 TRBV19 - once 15 CASKETGTGNYGYTF TGTGCCAGCAAGGAAACGGGGACTGGGAACTATGGCTACACCTTC
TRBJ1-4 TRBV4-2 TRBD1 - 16 CASSQLTGEPNEKLFF TGTGCCAGCAGCCAGTTAACAGGGGAGCCTAATGAAAAACTGTTTTTT
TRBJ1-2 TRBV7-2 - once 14 CASSLRGLTYGYTF TGTGCCAGCAGCTTAAGGGGTCTAACCTATGGCTACACCTTC
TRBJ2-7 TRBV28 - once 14 CASSNKQGIYEQYF TGTGCCAGCAGCAATAAACAGGGTATCTACGAGCAGTACTTC
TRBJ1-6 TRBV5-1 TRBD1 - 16 CASSPGQGASNSPLHF TGCGCCAGCAGCCCAGGACAGGGGGCGTCTAATTCACCCCTCCACTTT
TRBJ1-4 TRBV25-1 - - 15 CASSTSSGAGEKLFF TGTGCCAGCAGTACCTCAAGCGGGGCCGGGGAAAAACTGTTTTTT
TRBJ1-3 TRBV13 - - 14 CASSVGRAGNTIYF TGTGCCAGCAGCGTCGGTAGAGCTGGAAACACCATATATTTT